The entry that follows covers one T cell receptor beta chain sequence. This record comes from a study of T cell repertoires in ileal Crohn's disease. Using immunoSEQ multiplex PCR, the repertoire was profiled, and TCRdb retains in-frame clones only, with some absent. The table has approximately 10,000 clones, 70% to 80% seen once. The germline V gene encodes CDR1 SGHKS and CDR2 YYEKEE (reference sequence). V was cut by 0 bases and J by 7 bases, with 13 bases left in between. The CDR3 consists of 14 residues. Specified time point: neoterminal ileum biopsy at postoperative endoscopy, about 6 months after surgery.

Sequenced: ileal tissue. The source of this sequence is an adult with Crohn's disease. The V gene is TRBV5-5, the J gene TRBJ1-2; maybe TRBD1 (6 bases). CDR3 sequence reads: CASSLGASGAGYTF. The CDR3 nucleotides are TGTGCCAGCAGCTTGGGGGCCTCAGGGGCTGGCTACACCTTC.